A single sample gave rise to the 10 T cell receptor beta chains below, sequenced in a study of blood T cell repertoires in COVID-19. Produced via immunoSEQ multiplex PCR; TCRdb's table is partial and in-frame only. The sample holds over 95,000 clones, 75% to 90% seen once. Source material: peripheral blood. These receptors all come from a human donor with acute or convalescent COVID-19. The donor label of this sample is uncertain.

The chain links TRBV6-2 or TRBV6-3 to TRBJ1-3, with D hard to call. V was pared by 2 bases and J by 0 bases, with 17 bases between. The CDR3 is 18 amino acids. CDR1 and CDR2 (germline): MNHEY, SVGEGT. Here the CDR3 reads CASSYRPRSQYSGNTIYF. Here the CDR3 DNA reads TGTGCCAGCAGTTACCGTCCCAGGTCGCAATACTCTGGAAACACCATATATTTT.

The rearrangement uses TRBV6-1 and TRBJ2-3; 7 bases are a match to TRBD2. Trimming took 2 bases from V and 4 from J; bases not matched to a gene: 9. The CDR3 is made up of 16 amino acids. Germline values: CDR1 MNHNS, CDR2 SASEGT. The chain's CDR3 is CASSEIAGGSSDTQYF. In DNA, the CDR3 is TGTGCCAGCAGTGAAATAGCGGGCGGTTCGTCAGATACGCAGTATTTT.

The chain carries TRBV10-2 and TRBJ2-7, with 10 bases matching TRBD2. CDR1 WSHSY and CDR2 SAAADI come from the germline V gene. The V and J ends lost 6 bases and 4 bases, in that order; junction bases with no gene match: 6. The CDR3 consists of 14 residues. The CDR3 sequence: CASSLGLAAYEQYF. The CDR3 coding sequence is TGCGCCAGCAGCCTAGGACTAGCGGCTTACGAGCAGTACTTC.

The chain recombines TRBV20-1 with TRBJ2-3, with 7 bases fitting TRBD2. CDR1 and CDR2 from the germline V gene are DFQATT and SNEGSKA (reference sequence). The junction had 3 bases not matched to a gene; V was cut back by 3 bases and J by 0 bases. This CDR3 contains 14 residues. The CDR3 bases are TGCAGTGCTAGTATGGGGGGGAGCACAGATACGCAGTATTTT. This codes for CSASMGGSTDTQYF.

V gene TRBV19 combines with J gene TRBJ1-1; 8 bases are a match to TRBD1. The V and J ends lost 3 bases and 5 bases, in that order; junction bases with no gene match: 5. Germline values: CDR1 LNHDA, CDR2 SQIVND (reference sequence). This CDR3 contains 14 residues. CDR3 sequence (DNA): TGTGCCAGTAGTATCCAGGGGGCGACGACTGAAGCTTTCTTT. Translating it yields CASSIQGATTEAFF.

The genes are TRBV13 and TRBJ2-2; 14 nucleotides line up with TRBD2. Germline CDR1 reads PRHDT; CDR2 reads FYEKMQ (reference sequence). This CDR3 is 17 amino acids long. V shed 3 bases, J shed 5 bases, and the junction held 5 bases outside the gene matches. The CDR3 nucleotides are TGTGCCAGCAGCTTCGGACTAGCGGGAGGCGAAACCGGGGAGCTGTTTTTT. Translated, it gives CASSFGLAGGETGELFF.

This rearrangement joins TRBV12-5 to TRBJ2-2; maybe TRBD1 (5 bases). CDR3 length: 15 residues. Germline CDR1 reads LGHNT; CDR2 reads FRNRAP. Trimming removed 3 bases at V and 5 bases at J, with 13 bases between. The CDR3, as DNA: TGTGCTAGTGGTTTAACTCAGGGTTGGACCGGGGAGCTGTTTTTT. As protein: CASGLTQGWTGELFF.

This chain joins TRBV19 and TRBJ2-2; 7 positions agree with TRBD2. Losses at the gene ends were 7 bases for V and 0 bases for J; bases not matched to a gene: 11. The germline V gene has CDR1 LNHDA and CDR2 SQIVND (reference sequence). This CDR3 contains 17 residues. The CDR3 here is CASTSVGLAANTGELFF. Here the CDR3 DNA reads TGTGCCAGTACCTCCGTTGGGCTAGCGGCGAACACCGGGGAGCTGTTTTTT.

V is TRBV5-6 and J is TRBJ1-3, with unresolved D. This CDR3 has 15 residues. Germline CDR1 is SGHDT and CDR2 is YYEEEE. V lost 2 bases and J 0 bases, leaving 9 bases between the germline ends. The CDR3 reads CASSFDSNSGNTIYF. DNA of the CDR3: TGTGCCAGCAGCTTTGACTCAAACTCTGGAAACACCATATATTTT.

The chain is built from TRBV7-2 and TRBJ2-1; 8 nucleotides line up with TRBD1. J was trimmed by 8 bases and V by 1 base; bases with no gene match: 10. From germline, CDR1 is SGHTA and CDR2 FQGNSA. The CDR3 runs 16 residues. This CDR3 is CASSLVGRGLLDEQFF. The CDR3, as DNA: TGTGCCAGCAGCTTAGTTGGCAGGGGGCTTCTCGATGAGCAGTTCTTC.